This T cell receptor (beta chain) stems from a study of T-cell memory formation after mild COVID-19. This clonotype has only a few counts. TCRdb re-called the 5' RACE reads with MiXCR, one entry per CDR3 protein. The table has about 110,000 distinct CDR3 sequences, 15% to 20% seen once; the top ten hold less than 6%. Sample: PBMCs or a T cell subset sorted from them (not recorded which). The clonotype comes from a man younger than 35 who had mild COVID-19 (a few samples of this study predate the infection). Cell type and time point are not known.

CDR3 nucleotides: TGTGCCAGCAGGGCGACAACGATCAACTACAATGAGCAGTTCTTC. It encodes CASRATTINYNEQFF. The chain has TRBV5-6 and TRBJ2-1; no firm D call. V was clipped by 5 bases and J by 3 bases, with 15 bases between them. The CDR3 spans 15 residues. The V gene's germline CDR1 is SGHDT and CDR2 YYEEEE. Using reference TRBV5-6 and TRBJ2-1 for the parts outside the CDR3, the full variable domain is DAGVTQSPTHLIKTRGQQVTLRCSPKSGHDTVSWYQQALGQGPQFIFQYYEEEERQRGNFPDRFSGHQFPNYSSELNVNALLLGDSALYLCASRATTINYNEQFFGPGTRLTVL.